Shown below are 3 T cell receptor beta chains from a single sample sequenced in a study of blood T cells in healthy people across ages. The second PCR ran about 6 to 12 cycles with a sample-barcoded 5' primer and J-beta primers. TCRdb reprocessed the 5' RACE reads with MiXCR, giving one entry per CDR3 protein. The table lists hundreds of thousands of distinct CDR3 sequences, 25% to 35% of them singletons. The source material was blood. The receptors were gathered from a woman older than 75 in good health.

The chain carries TRBV7-9 and TRBJ2-3; D call uncertain. Germline values: CDR1 SEHNR, CDR2 FQNEAQ (reference sequence). This CDR3 is 14 amino acids long. V was cut by 6 bases and J by 2 bases, with 12 bases left in between. CDR3 in amino acids: CASRSDRVTDTQYF. The CDR3 DNA reads TGTGCCAGCAGGTCGGATCGGGTCACAGATACGCAGTATTTT.

This clonotype was seen repeatedly, ten times or more. The DNA for the CDR3 is TGTGCCAGCACCCAACGAGGGGCGAGCTCCTACGAGCAGTACTTC. It encodes CASTQRGASSYEQYF. The V call is TRBV6-6, the J call TRBJ2-7; D is possibly TRBD1 or TRBD2 (5 bases each). Germline loops: CDR1 MNHNY, CDR2 SVGAGI (reference sequence). This CDR3 region has 15 residues. V was cut by 7 bases and J by 0 bases, with 16 bases left in between.

The V and J genes are TRBV24-1 and TRBJ2-3, with 14 bases that match TRBD2. Germline CDR1 KGHDR, CDR2 SFDVKD. The CDR3 consists of 21 residues. The V gene end was trimmed by 4 bases and the J gene end by 2 bases; junction bases not matched to a gene: 16. The CDR3 DNA follows: TGTGCCACCAGTGACAACAGGGTCTGGACTAGCGGGGGGCCTTACACAGATACGCAGTATTTT. Its protein is CATSDNRVWTSGGPYTDTQYF.